Shown below are 20 T cell receptor beta chains from a single sample sequenced in a study of read filtering for tumor transcriptome and immune sequencing (dated by TCRdb to between 2020 and 2021). Sequencing was performed on an Illumina HiSeq 4000. TCR libraries were built from roughly 440 ng RNA with the Immunoverse kit, using molecular barcoded adaptors covering alpha/delta and beta/gamma chains. TCRdb cleaned the public reads at Q25 with fastp, built clones with MiXCR and kept in-frame beta chains. Each CDR3 protein gets just one entry, which takes the most common genes and DNA from the rows behind it. For this sample the table gives under 40,000 distinct CDR3 sequences, of which about 15% were detected only once. Around 20% of the sample is taken by the ten largest. The source material was a population of CD138-negative cells sorted from bone marrow. The sample's cell subset or site label, decoded: bone marrow mononuclear cells depleted of CD138+ plasma/myeloma cells by negative magnetic selection. The receptors were gathered from a donor at least 40 years old with multiple myeloma.

Many counts were recorded for this clonotype. The chain uses TRBV18 and TRBJ2-1; 15 bases align to TRBD2. This CDR3 is built from 17 residues. Germline values: CDR1 KGHSH, CDR2 LQKENI. J gave up 7 bases and V 4 bases, and 8 bases lay outside the gene matches. The CDR3: CASSLRTGTSGGNEQFF. The CDR3 region has the DNA TGTGCCAGCTCACTTCGAACCGGGACTAGCGGGGGGAATGAGCAGTTCTTC.

The chain carries TRBV4-1 and TRBJ2-3; no clear D. Germline loops: CDR1 MGHRA, CDR2 YSYEKL. The V gene lost 0 bases and the J gene lost 0 bases, with 10 bases spanning the gap. CDR3 length: 16 amino acids. The CDR3, as DNA: TGCGCCAGCAGCCAAGAAGGCCGCACTAGCACAGATACGCAGTATTTT. Encoded protein: CASSQEGRTSTDTQYF.

This clonotype was observed a handful of times. It is likely a read error, because the conserved phenylalanine at the end of the CDR3 is missing. The V call is TRBV28, the J call TRBJ1-1, with a tentative D call TRBD1 (6 bases). Germline V CDR1 and CDR2: MDHEN, SYDVKM. The V end lost 7 bases, the J end lost 1 base, and 16 bases lay between the germline ends. The CDR3 length is 15 residues. The CDR3 region has the DNA TGTGCCAGCACTCTGAGAGGGGGGCGGAACACTGAAGCTTTCCTT. It encodes CASTLRGGRNTEAFL.

In its sample, this clonotype was seen many times. The rearrangement links TRBV2 to TRBJ2-2, with 13 bases matching TRBD2. V shed 7 bases, J shed 6 bases, and the junction held 5 bases outside the gene matches. The germline V gene has CDR1 SNHLY and CDR2 FYNNEI. This CDR3 has 15 residues. The CDR3 is CASTGLAGPAGELFF. The CDR3 bases are TGTGCCAGCACGGGACTAGCGGGGCCCGCCGGGGAGCTGTTTTTT.

There are a few counts of this clonotype. Possible read error: a much larger clone is one base away. V and J are TRBV10-2 and TRBJ2-2; TRBD1 aligns across 10 bases. This CDR3 spans 13 amino acids. Germline assignment: CDR1 WSHSY and CDR2 SAAADI. CDR3 sequence (DNA): TGTGCCATTGGGACAGGGGCCACCAGGGAGCTGTTTTTT. Translated: CAIGTGATRELFF.

CDR3 amino acids: CASSRSTGGTLGANVLTF. The CDR3 DNA reads as TGCGCCAGCAGCCGTTCTACAGGGGGCACTCTGGGGGCCAACGTCCTGACTTTC. The chain combines TRBV4-3 with TRBJ2-6; 9 bases are shared with TRBD1. In germline, CDR1 is LGHNA, CDR2 YSLEER. V was clipped by 4 bases and J by 4 bases; unmatched bases: 11. CDR3 length: 18 amino acids.

Regarding this clonotype: At one end the junction does not follow the germline gene, possibly because of a read error. This chain links TRBV5-6 with TRBJ2-7, with D tentatively TRBD1 (6 bases). The CDR3 consists of 14 residues. Germline V gives CDR1 SGHDT, CDR2 YYEEEE. The CDR3 spells CASSLLRDMGEQCF. DNA for the CDR3: TGTGCCAGCAGCTTGCTTCGGGACATGGGGGAGCAGTGCTTC.

As concerns this clonotype: In this CDR3 the conserved last residue, phenylalanine or tryptophan, is missing, so a read error is likely. The V gene is TRBV11-1, the J gene TRBJ2-1; a weak D match, TRBD2 (6 bases). In germline, CDR1 is SGHAT, CDR2 FQDESV (reference sequence). The CDR3 is 13 residues long. Trimming stripped 2 bases from V and 12 bases from J, with 14 bases between. CDR3: CASSLYLGGVQFL. CDR3 in DNA: TGTGCCAGCAGCTTATATCTGGGAGGTGTGCAGTTCCTC.

This clonotype appeared many times. This sequence joins TRBV7-2 and TRBJ2-1, with 11 bases aligning to TRBD2. The junction had 8 bases not matched to a gene; V was cut back by 0 bases and J by 7 bases. The germline CDR1 and CDR2 sequences are SGHTA and FQGNSA. The CDR3 has 17 residues. This CDR3 is CASSLALLLAGVNEQFF. The CDR3 DNA sequence: TGTGCCAGCAGCTTAGCGCTTTTACTAGCGGGGGTAAATGAGCAGTTCTTC.

This clonotype was observed at least ten times. The chain uses TRBV19 and TRBJ2-1, with TRBD1 matching over 7 bases. CDR1 LNHDA and CDR2 SQIVND come from the germline V gene (reference sequence). The CDR3 is 14 residues long. V lost 7 bases to trimming and J lost 7 bases; unmatched junction nucleotides: 10. In DNA, the CDR3 is TGTGCCAGTAATCCGACAGGGAGCCGGAATGAGCAGTTCTTC. Translated: CASNPTGSRNEQFF. The full variable domain, its missing parts supplied by reference TRBV19 and TRBJ2-1, is DGGITQSPKYLFRKEGQNVTLSCEQNLNHDAMYWYRQDPGQGLRLIYYSQIVNDFQKGDIAEGYSVSREKKESFPLTVTSAQKNPTAFYLCASNPTGSRNEQFFGPGTRLTVL.

This clonotype was counted only a few times. The chain recombines TRBV6-2 or TRBV6-3 with TRBJ2-3, with 9 bases aligning to TRBD1. The V and J ends lost 0 bases and 3 bases, in that order; junction bases with no gene match: 4. This CDR3 has 16 residues. In germline, CDR1 is MNHEY, CDR2 SVGEGT. CDR3 sequence reads: CASSYSKGQGTDTQYF. As DNA, the CDR3 is TGTGCCAGCAGTTACTCGAAGGGACAGGGAACAGATACGCAGTATTTT.

This clonotype occurred many times. The chain links TRBV10-3 to TRBJ2-1; D unclear. The CDR3 has 12 residues. Trimming took off 2 bases at V and 4 bases at J, with 3 bases between the two ends. Germline V lookup: CDR1 ENHRY, CDR2 SYGVKD. CDR3 DNA: TGTGCCATCAGTGAGCTATACAATGAGCAGTTCTTC. Translation gives CAISELYNEQFF.

This clonotype appeared many times. V and J are TRBV7-6 and TRBJ1-1; tentative D call: TRBD1 (6 bases). V gave up 2 bases and J gave up 8 bases, with 15 bases separating them. This CDR3 is 14 amino acids long. The germline gives CDR1 SGHVS, CDR2 FNYEAQ. DNA of the CDR3: TGTGCCAGCAGCTTACGGGACATCCTCGACGAAGCTTTCTTT. Amino acids: CASSLRDILDEAFF.

This clonotype has ten or more counts. The V and J genes are TRBV7-9 and TRBJ1-2; no clear D gene. V was clipped by 1 base and J by 8 bases, with 8 bases between them. This CDR3 has 12 residues. Per germline, CDR1 SEHNR and CDR2 FQNEAQ (reference sequence). CDR3: CASSLEERGYTF. The DNA for the CDR3 is TGTGCCAGCAGCTTAGAGGAAAGGGGCTACACCTTC. The variable domain in full, with the rest retrieved from reference TRBV7-9 and TRBJ1-2, is DTGVSQNPRHKITKRGQNVTFRCDPISEHNRLYWYRQTLGQGPEFLTYFQNEAQLEKSRLLSDRFSAERPKGSFSTLEIQRTEQGDSAMYLCASSLEERGYTFGSGTRLTVV.

This clonotype was found many times. This chain links TRBV6-2 or TRBV6-3 with TRBJ1-3, with D possibly being TRBD1 (6 bases). From germline, CDR1 is MNHEY and CDR2 SVGEGT. CDR3 length equals 14 residues. The V and J ends lost 10 bases and 0 bases respectively, with 13 bases between them. The CDR3 nucleotides read TGTGCCACCGACGAGGGGGGCTCTGGAAACACCATATATTTT. This gives the protein CATDEGGSGNTIYF.

Regarding this clonotype: A read error likely explains this, since a far larger clone differs by one base. The chain recombines TRBV6-2 or TRBV6-3 with TRBJ1-2; D uncertain. The germline V gene encodes CDR1 MNHEY and CDR2 SVGEGT. The length of the CDR3 is 16 residues. CDR3 sequence reads: CASGYSKHLANYGYTF. In DNA form, the CDR3 reads TGTGCCAGCGGTTACTCGAAACACCTAGCTAACTATGGCTACACCTTC.

Points on this clonotype: One end of the junction varies from germline; a read error may be responsible. The gene calls are TRBV6-5 and TRBJ2-2; D ambiguous. The CDR3 totals 13 residues. The germline CDR1 and CDR2 sequences are MNHEY and SVGAGI. The CDR3 DNA follows: TGTGACAGCAGCCGTCTATATGCCGGGGAGCTGTTTTTT. This codes for CDSSRLYAGELFF.

At least ten counts were recorded for this clonotype. V usage is TRBV12-3 or TRBV12-4 and J usage is TRBJ1-6; D is ambiguous. Trimming took off 0 bases at V and 8 bases at J, with 2 bases between the two ends. CDR3 size: 12 residues. CDR3 protein: CASSLADSPLHF. For the CDR3, the DNA is TGTGCCAGCAGTTTAGCTGATTCACCCCTCCACTTT.

There are many counts of this clonotype. V usage is TRBV12-3 or TRBV12-4 and J usage is TRBJ1-1; 8 positions agree with TRBD1. V lost 7 bases and J lost 6; bases outside the gene matches: 10. CDR3 size: 14 residues. The CDR3, as DNA: TGTGCCAGCACCGCAACAGGGGGTTATTCTGAAGCTTTCTTT. Translated: CASTATGGYSEAFF.

This clonotype showed up many times. The chain combines TRBV29-1 with TRBJ1-1; no definite D call. Between the trimmed V and J ends, which lost 5 bases and 7 bases, there was a span of 11 bases. This CDR3 has 11 residues. Germline CDR1 is SQVTM and CDR2 is ANQGSEA. CDR3 DNA: TGCAGCGTTAGTCAGGCCCTTGAAGCTTTCTTT. Its translation: CSVSQALEAFF.